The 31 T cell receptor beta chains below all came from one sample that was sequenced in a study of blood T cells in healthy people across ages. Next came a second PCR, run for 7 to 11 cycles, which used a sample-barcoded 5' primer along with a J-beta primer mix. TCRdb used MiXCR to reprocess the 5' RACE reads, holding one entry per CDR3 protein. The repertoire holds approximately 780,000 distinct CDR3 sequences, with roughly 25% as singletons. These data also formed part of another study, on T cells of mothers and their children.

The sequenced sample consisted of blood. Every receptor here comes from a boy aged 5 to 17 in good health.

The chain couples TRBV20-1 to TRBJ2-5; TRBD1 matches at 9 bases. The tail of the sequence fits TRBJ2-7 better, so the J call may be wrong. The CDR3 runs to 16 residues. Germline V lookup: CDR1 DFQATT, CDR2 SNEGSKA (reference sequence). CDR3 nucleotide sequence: TGCAGTGCTAGAGATGTGGGGACAGGGCCTTCCTACGAGCAGTACTTC. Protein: CSARDVGTGPSYEQYF.

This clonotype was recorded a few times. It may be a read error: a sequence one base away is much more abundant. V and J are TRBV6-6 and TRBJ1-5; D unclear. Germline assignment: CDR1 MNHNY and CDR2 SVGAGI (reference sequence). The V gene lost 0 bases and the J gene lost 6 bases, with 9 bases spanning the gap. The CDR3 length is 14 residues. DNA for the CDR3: TGTGCCAGCAGTTACTCTGCCCTCTCTCAGCCCCAGCATTTT. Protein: CASSYSALSQPQHF.

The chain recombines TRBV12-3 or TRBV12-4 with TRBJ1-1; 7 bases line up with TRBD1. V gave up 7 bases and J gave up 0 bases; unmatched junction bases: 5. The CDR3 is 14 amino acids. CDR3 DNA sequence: TGTGCCAGCATCCGGACAGGCCTGAACACTGAAGCTTTCTTT. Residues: CASIRTGLNTEAFF.

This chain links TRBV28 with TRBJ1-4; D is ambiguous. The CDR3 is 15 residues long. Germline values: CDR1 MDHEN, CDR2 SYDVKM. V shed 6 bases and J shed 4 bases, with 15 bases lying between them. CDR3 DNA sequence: TGTGCCAGCAGCCCGCCGGACGGTAATAATGAAAAACTGTTTTTT. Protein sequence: CASSPPDGNNEKLFF.

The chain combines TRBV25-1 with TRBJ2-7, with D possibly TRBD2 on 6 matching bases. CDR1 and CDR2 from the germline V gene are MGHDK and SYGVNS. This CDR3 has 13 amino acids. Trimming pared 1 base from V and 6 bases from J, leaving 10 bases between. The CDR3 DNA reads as TGTGCCAGCAGTGAATGGGGGGTGCGCGAGCAGTACTTC. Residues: CASSEWGVREQYF.

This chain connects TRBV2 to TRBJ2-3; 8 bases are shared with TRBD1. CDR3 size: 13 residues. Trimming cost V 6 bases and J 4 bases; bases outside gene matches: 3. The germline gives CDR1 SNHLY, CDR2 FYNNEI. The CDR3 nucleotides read TGTGCCAGCAGCACGGACAGGGCAGATACGCAGTATTTT. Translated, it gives CASSTDRADTQYF.

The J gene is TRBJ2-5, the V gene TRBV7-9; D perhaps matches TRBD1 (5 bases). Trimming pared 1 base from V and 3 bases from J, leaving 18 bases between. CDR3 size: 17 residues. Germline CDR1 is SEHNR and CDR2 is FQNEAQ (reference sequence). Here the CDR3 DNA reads TGTGCCAGCAGCTTAGAGGGCCATAGTGGGGCAAAAGAGACCCAGTACTTC. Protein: CASSLEGHSGAKETQYF.

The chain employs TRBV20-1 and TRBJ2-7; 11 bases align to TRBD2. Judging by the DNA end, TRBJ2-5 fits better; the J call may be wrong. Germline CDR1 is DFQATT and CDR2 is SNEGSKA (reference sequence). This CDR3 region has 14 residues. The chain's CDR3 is CSSVAGGPRETQYF. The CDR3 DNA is TGCAGCAGCGTAGCGGGGGGGCCTCGTGAGACCCAGTACTTC.

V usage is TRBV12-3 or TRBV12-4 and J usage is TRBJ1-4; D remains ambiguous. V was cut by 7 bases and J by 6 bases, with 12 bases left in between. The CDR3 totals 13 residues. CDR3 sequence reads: CASTRGGDEKLFF. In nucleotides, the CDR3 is TGTGCCAGCACCCGGGGAGGCGATGAAAAACTGTTTTTT.

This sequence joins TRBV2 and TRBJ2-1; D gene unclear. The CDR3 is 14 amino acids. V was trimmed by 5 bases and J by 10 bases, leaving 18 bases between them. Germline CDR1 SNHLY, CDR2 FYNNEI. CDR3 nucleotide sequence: TGTGCCAGCAGTTCGGCCTCCACGATCGCGGAGCAGTTCTTC. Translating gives CASSSASTIAEQFF.

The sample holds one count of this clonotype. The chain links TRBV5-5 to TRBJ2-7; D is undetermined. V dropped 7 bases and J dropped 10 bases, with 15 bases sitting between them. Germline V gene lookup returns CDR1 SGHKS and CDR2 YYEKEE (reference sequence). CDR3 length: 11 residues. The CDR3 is CASGYKETQYF. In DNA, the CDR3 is TGTGCCAGCGGTTACAAAGAGACACAGTACTTC.

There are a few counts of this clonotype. CDR3 sequence reads: CASTPGGGGPWDTQYF. CDR3 coding DNA: TGTGCCAGCACCCCGGGGGGAGGCGGTCCCTGGGATACGCAGTATTTT. V usage is TRBV5-5 and J usage is TRBJ2-3; 7 bases match TRBD2. From germline, CDR1 is SGHKS and CDR2 YYEKEE (reference sequence). The J segment lost 6 bases and the V segment lost 6 bases, leaving 16 bases of the junction unmatched. The CDR3 length is 16 residues.

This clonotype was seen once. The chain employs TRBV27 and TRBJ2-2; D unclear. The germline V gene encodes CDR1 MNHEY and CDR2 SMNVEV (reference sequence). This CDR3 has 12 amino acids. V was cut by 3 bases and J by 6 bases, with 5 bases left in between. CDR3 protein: CASSFTAGELFF. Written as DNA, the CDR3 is TGTGCCAGCAGTTTTACAGCCGGGGAGCTGTTTTTT.

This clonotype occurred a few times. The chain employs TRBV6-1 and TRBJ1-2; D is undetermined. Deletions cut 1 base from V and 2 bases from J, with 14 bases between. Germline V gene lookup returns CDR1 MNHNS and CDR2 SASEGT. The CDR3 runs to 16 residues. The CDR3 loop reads CASSEVGPSGNYGYTF. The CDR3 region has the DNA TGTGCCAGCAGTGAAGTCGGCCCCTCGGGCAACTATGGCTACACCTTC.

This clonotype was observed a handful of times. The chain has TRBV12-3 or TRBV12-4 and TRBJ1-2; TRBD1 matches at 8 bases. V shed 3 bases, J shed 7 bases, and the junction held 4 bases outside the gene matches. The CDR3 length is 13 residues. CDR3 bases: TGTGCCAGCAGTTTCCAGGGGGCCTCTGGCTACACCTTC. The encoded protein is CASSFQGASGYTF.

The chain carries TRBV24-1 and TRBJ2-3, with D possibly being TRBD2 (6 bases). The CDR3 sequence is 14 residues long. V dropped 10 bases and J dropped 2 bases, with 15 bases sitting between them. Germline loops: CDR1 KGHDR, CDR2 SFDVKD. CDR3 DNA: TGTGCCACGCGGGGACGGCAACTCACAGATACGCAGTATTTT. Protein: CATRGRQLTDTQYF.

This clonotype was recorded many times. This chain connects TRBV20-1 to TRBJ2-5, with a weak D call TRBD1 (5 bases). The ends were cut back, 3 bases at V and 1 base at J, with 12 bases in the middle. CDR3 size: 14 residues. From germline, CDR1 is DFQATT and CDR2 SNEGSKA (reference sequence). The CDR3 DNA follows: TGCAGTGCTAGCCCCCCCACAGGCCAAGAGACCCAGTACTTC. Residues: CSASPPTGQETQYF.

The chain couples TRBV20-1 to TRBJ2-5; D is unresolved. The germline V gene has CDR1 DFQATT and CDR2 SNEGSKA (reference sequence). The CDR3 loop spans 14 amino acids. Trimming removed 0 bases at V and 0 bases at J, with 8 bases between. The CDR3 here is CSARDPQYQETQYF. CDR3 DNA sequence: TGCAGTGCTAGAGATCCACAGTACCAAGAGACCCAGTACTTC.

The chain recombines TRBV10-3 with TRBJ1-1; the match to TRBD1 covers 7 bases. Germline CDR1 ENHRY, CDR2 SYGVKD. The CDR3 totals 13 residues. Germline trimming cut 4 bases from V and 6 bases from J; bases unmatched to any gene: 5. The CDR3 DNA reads TGTGCCATCAGTGCTGGACAGGCTCCTGAAGCTTTCTTT. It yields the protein CAISAGQAPEAFF.

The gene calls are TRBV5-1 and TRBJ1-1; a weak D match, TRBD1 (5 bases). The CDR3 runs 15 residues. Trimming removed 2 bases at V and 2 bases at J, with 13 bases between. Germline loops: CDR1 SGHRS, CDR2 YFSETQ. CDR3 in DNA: TGCGCCAGCAGCTTTCAGGGCCTGGGAAACACTGAAGCTTTCTTT. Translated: CASSFQGLGNTEAFF.

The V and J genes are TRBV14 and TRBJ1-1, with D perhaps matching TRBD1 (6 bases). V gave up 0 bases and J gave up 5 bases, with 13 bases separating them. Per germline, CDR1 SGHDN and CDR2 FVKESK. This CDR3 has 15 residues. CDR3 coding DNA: TGTGCCAGCAGCCAAGATCTACAGGGAGGGACTGAAGCTTTCTTT. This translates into CASSQDLQGGTEAFF. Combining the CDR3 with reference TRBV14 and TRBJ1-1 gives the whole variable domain EAGVTQFPSHSVIEKGQTVTLRCDPISGHDNLYWYRRVMGKEIKFLLHFVKESKQDESGMPNNRFLAERTGGTYSTLKVQPAELEDSGVYFCASSQDLQGGTEAFFGQGTRLTVV.

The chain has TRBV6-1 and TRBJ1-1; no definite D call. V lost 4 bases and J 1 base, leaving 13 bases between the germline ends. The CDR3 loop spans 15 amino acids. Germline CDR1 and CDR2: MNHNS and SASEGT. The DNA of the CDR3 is TGTGCCAGCAGTGGCCTCAATCCCCCGAACACTGAAGCTTTCTTT. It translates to CASSGLNPPNTEAFF.

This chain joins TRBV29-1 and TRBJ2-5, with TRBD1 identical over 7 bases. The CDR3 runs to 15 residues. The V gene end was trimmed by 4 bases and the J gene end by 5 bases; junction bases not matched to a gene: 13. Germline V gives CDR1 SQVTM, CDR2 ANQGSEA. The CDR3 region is CSVVGGTHSGETQYF. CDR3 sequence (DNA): TGCAGCGTTGTAGGGGGCACCCATTCCGGCGAGACCCAGTACTTC.

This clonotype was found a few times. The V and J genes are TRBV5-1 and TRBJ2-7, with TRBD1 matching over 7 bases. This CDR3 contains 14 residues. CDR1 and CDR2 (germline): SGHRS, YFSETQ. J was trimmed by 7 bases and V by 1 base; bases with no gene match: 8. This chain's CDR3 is CASSLPDRRREQYF. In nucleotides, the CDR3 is TGCGCCAGCAGCTTGCCGGACAGGAGAAGGGAGCAGTACTTC.

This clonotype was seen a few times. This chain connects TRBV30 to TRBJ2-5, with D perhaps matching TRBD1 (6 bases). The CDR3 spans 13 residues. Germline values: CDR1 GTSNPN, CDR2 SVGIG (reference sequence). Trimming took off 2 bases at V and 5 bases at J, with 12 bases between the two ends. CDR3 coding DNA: TGTGCCTGGAGTTTGGGGGCTGGCGAGACCCAGTACTTC. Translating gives CAWSLGAGETQYF.

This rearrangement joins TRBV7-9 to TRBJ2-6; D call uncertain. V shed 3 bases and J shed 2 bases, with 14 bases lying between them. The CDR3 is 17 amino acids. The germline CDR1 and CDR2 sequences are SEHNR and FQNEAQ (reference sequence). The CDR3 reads CASSFSSDRPGANVLTF. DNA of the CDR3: TGTGCCAGCAGCTTTAGCTCCGATCGTCCTGGGGCCAACGTCCTGACTTTC.

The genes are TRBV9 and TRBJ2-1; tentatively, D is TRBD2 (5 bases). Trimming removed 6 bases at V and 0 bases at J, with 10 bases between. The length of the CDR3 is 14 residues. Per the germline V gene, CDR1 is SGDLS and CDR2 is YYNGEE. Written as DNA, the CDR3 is TGTGCCAGCACGGAGGCCCTCTCCTACAATGAGCAGTTCTTC. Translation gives CASTEALSYNEQFF.

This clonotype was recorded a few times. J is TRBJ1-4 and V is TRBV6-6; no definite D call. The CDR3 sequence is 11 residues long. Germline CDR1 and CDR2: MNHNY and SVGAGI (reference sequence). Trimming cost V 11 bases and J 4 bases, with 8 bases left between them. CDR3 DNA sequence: TGTGCCGTGGGGTTTAATGAAAAACTGTTTTTT. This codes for CAVGFNEKLFF.

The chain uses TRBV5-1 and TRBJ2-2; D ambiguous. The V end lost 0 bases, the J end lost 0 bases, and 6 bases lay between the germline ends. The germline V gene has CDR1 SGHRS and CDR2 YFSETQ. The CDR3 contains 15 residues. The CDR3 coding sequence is TGCGCCAGCAGCTTGGAAGGACCGAACACCGGGGAGCTGTTTTTT. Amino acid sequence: CASSLEGPNTGELFF.

The CDR3 spells CASSQDMKGGLLRETQYF. The CDR3 DNA reads TGTGCCAGCAGCCAAGATATGAAGGGGGGCCTCCTTCGGGAGACCCAGTACTTC. V is TRBV4-2 and J is TRBJ2-5; D possibly matches TRBD1 or TRBD2 (6 bases each). Germline V lookup: CDR1 LGHNA, CDR2 YNFKEQ. The CDR3 runs to 18 residues. The V end was cut by 0 bases, the J end by 5 bases, with 22 bases between.

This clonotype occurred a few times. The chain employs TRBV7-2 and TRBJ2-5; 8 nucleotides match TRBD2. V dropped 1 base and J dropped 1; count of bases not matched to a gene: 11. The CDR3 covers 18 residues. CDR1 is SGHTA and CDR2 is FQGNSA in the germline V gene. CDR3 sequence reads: CASSLGLQRGGLQETQYF. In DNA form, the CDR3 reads TGTGCCAGCAGCTTAGGGCTGCAACGGGGGGGACTCCAAGAGACCCAGTACTTC.